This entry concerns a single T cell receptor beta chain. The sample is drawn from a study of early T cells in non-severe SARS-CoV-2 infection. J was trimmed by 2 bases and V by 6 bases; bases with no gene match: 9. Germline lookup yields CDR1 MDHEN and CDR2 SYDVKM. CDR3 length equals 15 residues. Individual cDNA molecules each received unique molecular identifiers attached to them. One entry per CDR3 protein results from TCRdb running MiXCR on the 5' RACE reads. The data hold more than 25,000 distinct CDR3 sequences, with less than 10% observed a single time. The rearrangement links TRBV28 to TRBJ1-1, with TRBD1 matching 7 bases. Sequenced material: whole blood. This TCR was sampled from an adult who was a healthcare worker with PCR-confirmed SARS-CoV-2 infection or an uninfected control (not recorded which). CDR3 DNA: TGTGCCAGCAGCTCAGCGACAGGGCGTAACACTGAAGCTTTCTTT. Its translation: CASSSATGRNTEAFF.